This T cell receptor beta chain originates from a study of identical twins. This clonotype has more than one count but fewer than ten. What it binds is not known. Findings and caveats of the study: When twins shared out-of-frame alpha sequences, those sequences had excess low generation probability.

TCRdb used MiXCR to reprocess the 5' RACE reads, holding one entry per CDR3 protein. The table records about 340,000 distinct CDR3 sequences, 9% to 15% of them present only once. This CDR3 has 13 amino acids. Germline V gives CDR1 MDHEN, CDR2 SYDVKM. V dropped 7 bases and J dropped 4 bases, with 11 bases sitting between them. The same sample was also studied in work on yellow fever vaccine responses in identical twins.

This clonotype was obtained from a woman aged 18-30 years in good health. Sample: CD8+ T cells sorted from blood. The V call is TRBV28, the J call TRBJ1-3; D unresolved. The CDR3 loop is CASTLTGGNTIYF. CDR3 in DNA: TGTGCCAGCACCTTAACGGGGGGAAACACCATATATTTT.